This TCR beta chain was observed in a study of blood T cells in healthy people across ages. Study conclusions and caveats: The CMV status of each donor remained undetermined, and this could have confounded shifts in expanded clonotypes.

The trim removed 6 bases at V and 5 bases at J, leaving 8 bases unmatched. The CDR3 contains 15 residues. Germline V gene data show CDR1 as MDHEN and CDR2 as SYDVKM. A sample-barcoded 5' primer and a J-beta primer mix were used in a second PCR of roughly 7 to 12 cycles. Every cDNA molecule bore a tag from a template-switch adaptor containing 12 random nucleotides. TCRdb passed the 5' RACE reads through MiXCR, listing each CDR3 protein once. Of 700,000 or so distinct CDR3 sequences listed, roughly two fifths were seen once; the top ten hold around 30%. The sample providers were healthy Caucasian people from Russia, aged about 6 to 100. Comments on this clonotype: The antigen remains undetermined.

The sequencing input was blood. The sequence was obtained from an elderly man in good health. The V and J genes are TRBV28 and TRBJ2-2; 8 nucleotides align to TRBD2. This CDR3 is CASRLSGGPTGELFF. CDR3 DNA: TGTGCCAGCAGGCTGTCGGGGGGGCCGACCGGGGAGCTGTTTTTT.